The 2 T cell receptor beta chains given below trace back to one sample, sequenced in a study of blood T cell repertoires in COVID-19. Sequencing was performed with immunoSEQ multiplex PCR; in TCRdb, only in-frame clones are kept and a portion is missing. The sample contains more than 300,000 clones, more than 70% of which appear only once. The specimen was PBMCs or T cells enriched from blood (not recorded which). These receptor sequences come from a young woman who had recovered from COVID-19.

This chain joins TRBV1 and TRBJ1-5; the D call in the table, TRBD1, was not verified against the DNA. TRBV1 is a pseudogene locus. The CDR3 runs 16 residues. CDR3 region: CTSSQYRGMSNQPQHF. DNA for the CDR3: TGCACCAGCAGCCAATACAGGGGCATGAGCAATCAGCCCCAGCATTTT.

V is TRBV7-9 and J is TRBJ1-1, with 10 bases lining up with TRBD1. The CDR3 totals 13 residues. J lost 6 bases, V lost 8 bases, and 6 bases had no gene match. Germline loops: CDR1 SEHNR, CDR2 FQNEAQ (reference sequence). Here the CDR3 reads CASRDRGDPEAFF. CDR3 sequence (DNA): TGTGCCAGCCGGGACAGGGGAGACCCTGAAGCTTTCTTT.